The 5 T cell receptor beta chains given below trace back to one sample, sequenced in a study of shared clonotypes between healthy human individuals. The protocol was immunoSEQ multiplex PCR, while the TCRdb copy is restricted to in-frame clones and leaves out a portion. This table holds about 500,000 clones, 77% found once. Sequencing used PBMCs. Receptors originate from a woman aged 40 to 50 in good health. Some clones in this sample may be carry-over from other donors' samples.

V usage is TRBV5-4 and J usage is TRBJ2-7; 10 bases are shared with TRBD1. Germline V gene lookup returns CDR1 SGHNT and CDR2 YYREEE (reference sequence). J gave up 6 bases and V 4 bases, and 10 bases lay outside the gene matches. The CDR3 length is 15 residues. The CDR3 DNA sequence: TGTGCCAGCAGCCCAATGGGGGACAGGGGCATCGAGCAGTACTTC. Its protein is CASSPMGDRGIEQYF.

The V call is TRBV10-3, the J call TRBJ2-1; 13 bases agree with TRBD2. The CDR3 sequence is 16 residues long. The V gene end was trimmed by 2 bases and the J gene end by 4 bases; junction bases not matched to a gene: 2. CDR1 is ENHRY, CDR2 SYGVKD, per germline. The CDR3 loop reads CAISETGLAGYNEQFF. CDR3 sequence (DNA): TGTGCCATCAGTGAGACGGGACTAGCGGGGTACAATGAGCAGTTCTTC.

V gene TRBV7-2 combines with J gene TRBJ2-7, with D perhaps TRBD1 (6 bases). Trimming shortened V by 4 bases and J by 6 bases, and 10 bases separated the two germline ends. The CDR3 is 12 amino acids. CDR1 and CDR2 (germline): SGHTA, FQGNSA. The CDR3 region is CASSSQGREQYF. CDR3 DNA: TGTGCCAGCAGCTCACAGGGCCGCGAGCAGTACTTC.

With regard to this clone: This likely came from a read error, as a far larger clone is one base away. The chain uses TRBV10-2 and TRBJ1-5, with 7 positions matching TRBD1. Germline V lookup: CDR1 WSHSY, CDR2 SAAADI. J gave up 5 bases and V 3 bases, and 4 bases lay outside the gene matches. The CDR3 covers 14 residues. CDR3: CASSEWGTDQPQHF. The CDR3 region has the DNA TGCGCCAGCAGTGAATGGGGGACAGATCAGCCCCAGCATTTT.

V is TRBV5-1 and J is TRBJ2-5; 12 bases are shared with TRBD2. Germline V lookup: CDR1 SGHRS, CDR2 YFSETQ. The CDR3 length is 16 residues. After removal of 4 bases from V and 3 bases from J, the junction contained 7 bases not matched to a gene. CDR3 bases: TGCGCCAGCAGCCACGCTAGCGGGAGGGCCGAAGAGACCCAGTACTTC. It encodes CASSHASGRAEETQYF.